This TCR beta chain was obtained from a study of T cell responses to AZD1222 COVID-19 vaccine. Of note for this clone: Its antigen is undetermined.

Germline loops: CDR1 MDHEN, CDR2 SYDVKM. Trimming removed 2 bases at V and 0 bases at J, with 8 bases between. The CDR3 consists of 14 residues. The method was immunoSEQ multiplex PCR; TCRdb's version includes in-frame clones alone and lacks a portion of them. Here the sample spans 150,000 or so clones, more than 85% being singletons. Points from the study as a whole: Just five or six AZD1222 recipients tested seropositive at baseline. Increases in Spike-specific TCR breadth and depth were seen after two AZD1222 doses. Clonal diversity was possibly underestimated, and white British individuals and females predominated among donors. Without day 14 samples, only post-peak T cell repertoires were studied.

The receptor was derived from an adult who received the AZD1222 COVID-19 vaccine. The chain carries TRBV28 and TRBJ2-7; D is unclear. The sequences come from peripheral blood, collected 28 days after the second AZD1222 dose. For the CDR3, the DNA is TGTGCCAGCAGTTTAAGGATCAGCTCCTACGAGCAGTACTTC. Protein sequence: CASSLRISSYEQYF.